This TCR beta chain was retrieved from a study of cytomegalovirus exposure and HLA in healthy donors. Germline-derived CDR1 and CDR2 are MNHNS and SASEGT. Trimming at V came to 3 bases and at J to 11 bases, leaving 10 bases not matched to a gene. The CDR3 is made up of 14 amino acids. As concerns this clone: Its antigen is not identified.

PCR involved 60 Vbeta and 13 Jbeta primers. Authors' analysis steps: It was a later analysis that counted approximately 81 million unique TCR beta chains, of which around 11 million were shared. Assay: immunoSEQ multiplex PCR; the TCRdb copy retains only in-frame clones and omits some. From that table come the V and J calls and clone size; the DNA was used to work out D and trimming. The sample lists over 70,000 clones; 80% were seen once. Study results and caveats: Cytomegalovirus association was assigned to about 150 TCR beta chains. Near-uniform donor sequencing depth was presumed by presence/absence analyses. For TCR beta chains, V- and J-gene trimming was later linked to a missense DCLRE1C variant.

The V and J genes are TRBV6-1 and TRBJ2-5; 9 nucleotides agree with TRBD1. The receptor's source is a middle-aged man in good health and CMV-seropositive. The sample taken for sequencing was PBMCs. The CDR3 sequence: CASSEVRDRVEQYF. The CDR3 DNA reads TGTGCCAGCAGTGAGGTTCGGGACAGGGTAGAGCAGTACTTC.